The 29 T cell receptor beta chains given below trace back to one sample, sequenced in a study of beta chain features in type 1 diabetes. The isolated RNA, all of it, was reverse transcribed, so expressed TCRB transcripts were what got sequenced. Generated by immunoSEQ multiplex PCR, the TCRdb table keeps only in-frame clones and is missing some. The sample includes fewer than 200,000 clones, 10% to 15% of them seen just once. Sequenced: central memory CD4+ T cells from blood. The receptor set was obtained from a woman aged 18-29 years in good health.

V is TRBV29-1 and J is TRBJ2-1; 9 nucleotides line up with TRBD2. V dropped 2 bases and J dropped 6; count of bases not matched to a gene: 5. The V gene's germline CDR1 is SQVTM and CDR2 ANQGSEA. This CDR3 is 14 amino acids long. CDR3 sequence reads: CSVELAGFGNEQFF. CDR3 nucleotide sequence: TGCAGCGTTGAACTAGCGGGATTCGGCAATGAGCAGTTCTTC.

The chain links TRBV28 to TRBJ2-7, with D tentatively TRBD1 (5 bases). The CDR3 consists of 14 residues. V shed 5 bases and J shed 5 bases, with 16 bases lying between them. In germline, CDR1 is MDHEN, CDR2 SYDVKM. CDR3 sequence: CASSQQGLRDEQYF. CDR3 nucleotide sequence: TGTGCCAGCAGTCAGCAGGGCCTAAGGGACGAGCAGTACTTC.

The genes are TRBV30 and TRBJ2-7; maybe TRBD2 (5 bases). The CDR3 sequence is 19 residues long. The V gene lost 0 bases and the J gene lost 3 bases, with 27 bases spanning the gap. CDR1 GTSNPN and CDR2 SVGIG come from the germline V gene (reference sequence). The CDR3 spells CAWSVRGRYRGDGFYEQYF. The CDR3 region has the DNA TGTGCCTGGAGTGTACGTGGTCGGTATCGGGGAGATGGGTTCTACGAGCAGTACTTC. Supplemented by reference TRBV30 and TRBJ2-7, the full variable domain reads SQTIHQWPATLVQPVGSPLSLECTVEGTSNPNLYWYRQAAGRGLQLLFYSVGIGQISSEVPQNLSASRPQDRQFILSSKKLLLSDSGFYLCAWSVRGRYRGDGFYEQYFGPGTRLTVT.

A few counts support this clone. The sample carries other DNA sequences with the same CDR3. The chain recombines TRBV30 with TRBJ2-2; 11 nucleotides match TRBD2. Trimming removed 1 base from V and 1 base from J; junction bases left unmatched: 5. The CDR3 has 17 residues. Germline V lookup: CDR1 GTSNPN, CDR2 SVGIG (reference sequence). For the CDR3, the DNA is TGTGCCTGGAGTGAGGGTCTAGCGGGAGGGAACACCGGGGAGCTGTTTTTT. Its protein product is CAWSEGLAGGNTGELFF. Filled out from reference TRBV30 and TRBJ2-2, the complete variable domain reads SQTIHQWPATLVQPVGSPLSLECTVEGTSNPNLYWYRQAAGRGLQLLFYSVGIGQISSEVPQNLSASRPQDRQFILSSKKLLLSDSGFYLCAWSEGLAGGNTGELFFGEGSRLTVL.

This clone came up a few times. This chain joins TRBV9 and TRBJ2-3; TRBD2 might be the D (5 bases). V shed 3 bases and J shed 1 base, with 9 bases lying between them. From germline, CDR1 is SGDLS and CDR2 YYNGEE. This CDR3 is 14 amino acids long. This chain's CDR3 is CASSARTGTDTQYF. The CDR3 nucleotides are TGTGCCAGCAGCGCCCGGACTGGCACAGATACGCAGTATTTT. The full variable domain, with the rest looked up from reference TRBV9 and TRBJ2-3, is DSGVTQTPKHLITATGQRVTLRCSPRSGDLSVYWYQQSLDQGLQFLIQYYNGEERAKGNILERFSAQQFPDLHSELNLSSLELGDSALYFCASSARTGTDTQYFGPGTRLTVL.

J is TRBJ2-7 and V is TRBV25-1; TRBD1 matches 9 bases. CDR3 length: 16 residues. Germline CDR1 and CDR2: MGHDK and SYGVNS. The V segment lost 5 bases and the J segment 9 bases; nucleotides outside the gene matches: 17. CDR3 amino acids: CASSSEGGQGNLRQYF. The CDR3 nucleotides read TGTGCCAGCAGTTCCGAAGGGGGACAGGGCAATCTCCGGCAGTACTTC.

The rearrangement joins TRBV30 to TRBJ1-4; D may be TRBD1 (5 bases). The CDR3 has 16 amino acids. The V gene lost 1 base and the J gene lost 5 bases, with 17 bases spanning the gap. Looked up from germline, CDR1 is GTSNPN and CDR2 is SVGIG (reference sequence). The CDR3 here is CAWSEPPIGENEKLFF. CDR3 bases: TGTGCCTGGAGTGAGCCTCCTATAGGGGAAAATGAAAAACTGTTTTTT. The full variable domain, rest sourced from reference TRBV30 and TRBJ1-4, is SQTIHQWPATLVQPVGSPLSLECTVEGTSNPNLYWYRQAAGRGLQLLFYSVGIGQISSEVPQNLSASRPQDRQFILSSKKLLLSDSGFYLCAWSEPPIGENEKLFFGSGTQLSVL.

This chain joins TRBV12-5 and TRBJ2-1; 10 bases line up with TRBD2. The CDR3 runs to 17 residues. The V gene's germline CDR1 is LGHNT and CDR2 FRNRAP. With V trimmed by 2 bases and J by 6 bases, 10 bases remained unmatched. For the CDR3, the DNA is TGTGCTAGTGGTTTGCAACCTAGCGGGAGAAGCCCCAATGAGCAGTTCTTC. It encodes CASGLQPSGRSPNEQFF.

The CDR3 reads CASSAGQLFNEKLFF. The CDR3 nucleotides are TGTGCCAGCAGCGCGGGACAGCTATTCAATGAAAAACTGTTTTTT. This sequence joins TRBV9 and TRBJ1-4; TRBD1 agrees at 7 bases. V shed 3 bases, J shed 5 bases, and the junction held 7 bases outside the gene matches. The CDR3 consists of 15 residues. CDR1 is SGDLS, CDR2 YYNGEE, per germline.

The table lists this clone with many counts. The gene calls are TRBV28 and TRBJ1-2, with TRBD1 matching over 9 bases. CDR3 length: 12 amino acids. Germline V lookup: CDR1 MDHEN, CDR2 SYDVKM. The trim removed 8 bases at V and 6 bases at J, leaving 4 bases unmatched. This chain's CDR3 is CASGDRVDGYTF. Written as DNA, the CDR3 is TGTGCCAGCGGGGACAGGGTGGATGGCTACACCTTC.

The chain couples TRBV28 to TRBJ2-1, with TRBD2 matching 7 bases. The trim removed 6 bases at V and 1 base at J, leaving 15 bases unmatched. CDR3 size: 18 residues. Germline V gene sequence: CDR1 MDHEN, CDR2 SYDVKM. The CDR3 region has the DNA TGTGCCAGCAGCCCGTGGGTCGGACTAGGGTCGTCCTACAATGAGCAGTTCTTC. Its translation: CASSPWVGLGSSYNEQFF.

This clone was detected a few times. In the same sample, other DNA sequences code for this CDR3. CDR3 in DNA: TGTGCCAGCAGTCCGACAGGGAGTGGCAATCAGCCCCAGCATTTT. Encoded protein: CASSPTGSGNQPQHF. J is TRBJ1-5 and V is TRBV28; 7 nucleotides agree with TRBD1. CDR1 is MDHEN, CDR2 SYDVKM, per germline. This CDR3 is built from 15 residues. With 5 bases clipped from V and 2 bases from J, the junction kept 6 bases outside the gene matches.

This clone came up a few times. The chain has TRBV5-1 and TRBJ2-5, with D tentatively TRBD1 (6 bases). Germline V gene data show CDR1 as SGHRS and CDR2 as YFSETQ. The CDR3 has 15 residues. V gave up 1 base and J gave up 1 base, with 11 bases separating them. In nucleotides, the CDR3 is TGCGCCAGCAGCTTGAGCCTAGGGGGCCAAGAGACCCAGTACTTC. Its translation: CASSLSLGGQETQYF.

DNA of the CDR3: TGCGCCAGCAGCTGGGGACAGGGGGCCTACAATGAGCAGTTCTTC. Protein: CASSWGQGAYNEQFF. The gene calls are TRBV5-1 and TRBJ2-1; 11 nucleotides agree with TRBD1. V was pared by 3 bases and J by 2 bases, with 1 base of the junction left unmatched. The CDR3 length is 15 residues. Germline V gene sequence: CDR1 SGHRS, CDR2 YFSETQ. Together with reference TRBV5-1 and TRBJ2-1, the CDR3 gives the full variable domain: KAGVTQTPRYLIKTRGQQVTLSCSPISGHRSVSWYQQTPGQGLQFLFEYFSETQRNKGNFPGRFSGRQFSNSRSEMNVSTLELGDSALYLCASSWGQGAYNEQFFGPGTRLTVL.

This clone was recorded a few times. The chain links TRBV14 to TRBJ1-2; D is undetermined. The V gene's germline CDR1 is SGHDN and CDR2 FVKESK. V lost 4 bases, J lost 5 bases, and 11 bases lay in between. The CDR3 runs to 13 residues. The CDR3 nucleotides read TGTGCCAGCAGCCTCACAGAGAAGTATGGCTACACCTTC. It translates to CASSLTEKYGYTF.

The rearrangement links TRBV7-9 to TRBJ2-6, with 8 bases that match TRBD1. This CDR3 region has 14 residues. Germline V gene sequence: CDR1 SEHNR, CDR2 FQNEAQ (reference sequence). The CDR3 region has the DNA TGTGCAGGGACAGGTGACTCTGGGGCCAACGTCCTGACTTTC. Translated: CAGTGDSGANVLTF.

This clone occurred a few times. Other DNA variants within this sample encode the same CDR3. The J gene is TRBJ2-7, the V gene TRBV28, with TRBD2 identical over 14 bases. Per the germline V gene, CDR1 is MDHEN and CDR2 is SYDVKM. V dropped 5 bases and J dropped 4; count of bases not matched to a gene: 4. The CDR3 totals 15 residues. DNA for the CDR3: TGTGCCAGCAGTCCCGGGACTAGCGGGAGTTACGAGCAGTACTTC. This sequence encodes CASSPGTSGSYEQYF.

CDR3 in DNA: TGTGCCAGCAGTTACTCGAGTGCGAGAGCACTCCAGCCCCAGCATTTT. It encodes CASSYSSARALQPQHF. J is TRBJ1-5 and V is TRBV6-6; D is uncertain. Germline lookup yields CDR1 MNHNY and CDR2 SVGAGI (reference sequence). Trimming shortened V by 0 bases and J by 7 bases, and 16 bases separated the two germline ends. The CDR3 has 16 residues.

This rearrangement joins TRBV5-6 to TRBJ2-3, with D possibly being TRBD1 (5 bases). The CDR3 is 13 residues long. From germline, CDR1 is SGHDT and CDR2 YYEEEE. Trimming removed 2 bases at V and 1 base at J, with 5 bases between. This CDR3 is CASSLGGTDTQYF. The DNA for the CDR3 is TGTGCCAGCAGCTTAGGGGGCACAGATACGCAGTATTTT.

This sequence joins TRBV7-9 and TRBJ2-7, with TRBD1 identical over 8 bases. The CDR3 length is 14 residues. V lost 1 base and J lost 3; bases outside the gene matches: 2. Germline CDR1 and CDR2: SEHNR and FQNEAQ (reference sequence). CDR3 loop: CASSLGTGIYEQYF. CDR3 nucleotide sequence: TGTGCCAGCAGCTTAGGGACAGGGATCTACGAGCAGTACTTC. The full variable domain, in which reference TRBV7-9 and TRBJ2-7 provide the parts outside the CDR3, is DTGVSQNPRHKITKRGQNVTFRCDPISEHNRLYWYRQTLGQGPEFLTYFQNEAQLEKSRLLSDRFSAERPKGSFSTLEIQRTEQGDSAMYLCASSLGTGIYEQYFGPGTRLTVT.

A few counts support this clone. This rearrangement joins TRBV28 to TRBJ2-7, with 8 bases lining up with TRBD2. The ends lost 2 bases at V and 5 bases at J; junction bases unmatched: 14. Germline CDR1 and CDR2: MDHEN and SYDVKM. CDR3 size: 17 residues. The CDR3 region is CASSLASETGTRNEQYF. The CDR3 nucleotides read TGTGCCAGCAGTTTAGCTTCCGAGACCGGGACTAGGAACGAGCAGTACTTC. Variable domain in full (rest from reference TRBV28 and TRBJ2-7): DVKVTQSSRYLVKRTGEKVFLECVQDMDHENMFWYRQDPGLGLRLIYFSYDVKMKEKGDIPEGYSVSREKKERFSLILESASTNQTSMYLCASSLASETGTRNEQYFGPGTRLTVT.

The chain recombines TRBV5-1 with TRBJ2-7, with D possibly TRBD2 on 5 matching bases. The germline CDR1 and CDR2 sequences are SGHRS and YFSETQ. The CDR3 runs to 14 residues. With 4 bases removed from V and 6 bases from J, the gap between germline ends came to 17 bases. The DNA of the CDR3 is TGCGCCAGCAGCCCGGAGGAAGCGATCGGCGAGCAGTACTTC. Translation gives CASSPEEAIGEQYF.

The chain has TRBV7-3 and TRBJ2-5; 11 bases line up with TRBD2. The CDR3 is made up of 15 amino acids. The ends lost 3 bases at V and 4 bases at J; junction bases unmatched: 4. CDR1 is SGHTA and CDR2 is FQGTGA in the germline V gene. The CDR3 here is CASSLRLAGLETQYF. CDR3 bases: TGTGCCAGCAGCTTGAGACTAGCGGGATTAGAGACCCAGTACTTC.

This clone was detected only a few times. The CDR3 region is CASSFTSGTYNEQFF. CDR3 nucleotides: TGTGCCAGCAGCTTTACTAGCGGGACCTACAATGAGCAGTTCTTC. The V and J genes are TRBV7-3 and TRBJ2-1; 10 nucleotides agree with TRBD2. This CDR3 has 15 amino acids. The J segment lost 2 bases and the V segment lost 3 bases, leaving 1 base of the junction unmatched. The germline V gene has CDR1 SGHTA and CDR2 FQGTGA.

The CDR3 sequence: CASSESRAETQYF. CDR3 coding DNA: TGTGCCAGCAGTGAAAGCAGGGCTGAGACCCAGTACTTC. The J gene is TRBJ2-5, the V gene TRBV2; TRBD1 is a possible D gene (5 bases). The ends were cut back, 2 bases at V and 5 bases at J, with 9 bases in the middle. The germline CDR1 and CDR2 sequences are SNHLY and FYNNEI. CDR3 length: 13 residues. Supplemented by reference TRBV2 and TRBJ2-5, the full variable domain reads EPEVTQTPSHQVTQMGQEVILRCVPISNHLYFYWYRQILGQKVEFLVSFYNNEISEKSEIFDDQFSVERPDGSNFTLKIRSTKLEDSAMYFCASSESRAETQYFGPGTRLLVL.

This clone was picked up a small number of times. This chain's CDR3 is CASSRGGLPNEKLFF. The CDR3 region has the DNA TGCGCCAGCAGCCGGGGGGGACTGCCGAATGAAAAACTGTTTTTT. This chain uses TRBV4-3 with TRBJ1-4; possibly TRBD1 for D (5 bases). The CDR3 runs 15 residues. Germline CDR1 is LGHNA and CDR2 is YSLEER. V dropped 4 bases and J dropped 5 bases, with 14 bases sitting between them.

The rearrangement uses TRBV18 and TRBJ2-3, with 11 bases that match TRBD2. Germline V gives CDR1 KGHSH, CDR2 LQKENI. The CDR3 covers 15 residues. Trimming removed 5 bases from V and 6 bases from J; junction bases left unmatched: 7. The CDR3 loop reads CASSTSGGATDTQYF. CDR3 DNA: TGTGCCAGCTCAACTAGCGGGGGTGCGACCGATACGCAGTATTTT.

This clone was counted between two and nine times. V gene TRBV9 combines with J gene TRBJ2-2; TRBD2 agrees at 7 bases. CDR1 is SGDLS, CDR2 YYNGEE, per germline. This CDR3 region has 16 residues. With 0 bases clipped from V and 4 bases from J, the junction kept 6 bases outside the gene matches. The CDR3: CASSVDLAVVTGELFF. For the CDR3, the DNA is TGTGCCAGCAGCGTAGATCTAGCGGTAGTCACCGGGGAGCTGTTTTTT.

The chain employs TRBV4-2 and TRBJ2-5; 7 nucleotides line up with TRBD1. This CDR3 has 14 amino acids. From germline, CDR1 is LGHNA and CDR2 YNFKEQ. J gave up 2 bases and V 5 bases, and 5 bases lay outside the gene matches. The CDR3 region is CASSLRDSQETQYF. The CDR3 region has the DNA TGTGCCAGCAGCTTGAGGGACAGTCAAGAGACCCAGTACTTC.